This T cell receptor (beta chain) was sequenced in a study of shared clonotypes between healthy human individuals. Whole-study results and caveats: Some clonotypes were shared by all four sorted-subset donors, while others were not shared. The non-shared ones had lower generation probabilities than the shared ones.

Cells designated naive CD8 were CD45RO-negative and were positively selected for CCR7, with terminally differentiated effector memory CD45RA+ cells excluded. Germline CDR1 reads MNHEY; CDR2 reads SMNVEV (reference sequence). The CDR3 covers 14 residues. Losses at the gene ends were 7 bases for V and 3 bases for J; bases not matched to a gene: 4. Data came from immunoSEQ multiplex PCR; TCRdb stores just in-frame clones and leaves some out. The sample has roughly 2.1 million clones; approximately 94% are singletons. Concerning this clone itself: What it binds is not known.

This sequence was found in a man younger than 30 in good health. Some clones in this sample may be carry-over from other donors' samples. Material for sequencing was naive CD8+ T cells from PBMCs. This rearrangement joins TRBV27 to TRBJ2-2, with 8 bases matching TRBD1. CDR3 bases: TGTGCCAGCAAGACAGGGGCCTACACCGGGGAGCTGTTTTTT. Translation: CASKTGAYTGELFF.